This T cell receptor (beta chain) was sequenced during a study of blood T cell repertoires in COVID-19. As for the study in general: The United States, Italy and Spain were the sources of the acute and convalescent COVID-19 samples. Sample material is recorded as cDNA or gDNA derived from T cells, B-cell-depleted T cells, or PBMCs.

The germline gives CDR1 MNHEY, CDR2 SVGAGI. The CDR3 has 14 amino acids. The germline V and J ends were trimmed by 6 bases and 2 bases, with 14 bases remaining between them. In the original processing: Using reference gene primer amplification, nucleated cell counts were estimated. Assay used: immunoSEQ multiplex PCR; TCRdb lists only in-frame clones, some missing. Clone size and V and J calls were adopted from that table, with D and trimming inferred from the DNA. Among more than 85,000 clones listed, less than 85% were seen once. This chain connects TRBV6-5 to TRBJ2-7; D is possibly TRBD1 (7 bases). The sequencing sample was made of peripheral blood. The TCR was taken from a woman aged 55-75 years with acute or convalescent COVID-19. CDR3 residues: CASRFAGGPYEQYF. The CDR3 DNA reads TGTGCCAGCAGGTTCGCAGGGGGGCCCTACGAGCAGTACTTC.